This T cell receptor (beta chain) stems from a study of shared clonotypes between healthy human individuals. V was cut by 4 bases and J by 8 bases, with 17 bases left in between. This CDR3 has 14 amino acids. Germline-derived CDR1 and CDR2 are LGHNA and YSLEER. Whole-study findings and limits: Larger richness was generally estimated for naive than memory subsets.

TCRdb's copy holds only in-frame clones and misses some; the assay was immunoSEQ multiplex PCR. The sample shows under 1,100,000 clones, roughly 70% of them seen only once. Comment on this clone: Its antigen remains unidentified.

The healthy adult donors were HIV-negative and reported no recent acute infections or vaccinations. It was into CD45RA+ naive and CD45RA-negative memory subsets that the CD4+ cells were split. This chain joins TRBV4-3 and TRBJ2-5, with a weak D call TRBD1 (6 bases). This TCR was recovered from a man between 18 and 35 years old in good health. Material: memory CD4+ T cells sorted from blood. As for subset: CD45RA-negative fraction. CDR3 residues: CASSPGRGLSTQYF. As DNA, the CDR3 is TGCGCCAGCAGCCCCGGCAGGGGCCTAAGTACCCAGTACTTC.